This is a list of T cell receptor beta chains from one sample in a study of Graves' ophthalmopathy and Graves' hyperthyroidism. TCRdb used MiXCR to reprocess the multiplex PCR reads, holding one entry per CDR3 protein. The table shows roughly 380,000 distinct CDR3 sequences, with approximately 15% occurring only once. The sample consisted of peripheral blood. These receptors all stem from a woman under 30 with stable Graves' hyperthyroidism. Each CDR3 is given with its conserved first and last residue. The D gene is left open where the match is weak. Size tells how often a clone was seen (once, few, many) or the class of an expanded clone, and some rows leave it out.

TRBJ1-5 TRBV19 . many CASSSNRVNQPQHF TGTGCCAGTAGTAGCAACAGGGTCAATCAGCCCCAGCATTTT
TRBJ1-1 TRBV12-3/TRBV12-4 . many CASSSSPQGNTEAFF TGTGCCAGCAGTTCTAGTCCCCAGGGGAACACTGAAGCTTTCTTT
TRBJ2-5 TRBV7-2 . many CASSIQGGAETQYF TGTGCCAGCAGCATACAGGGTGGGGCAGAGACCCAGTACTTC
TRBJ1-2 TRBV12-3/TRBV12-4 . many CASSVAGRGYTF TGTGCCAGCTCAGTGGCAGGGAGAGGCTACACCTTC
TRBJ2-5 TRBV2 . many CASSVEVQEAQYF TGTGCCAGCAGTGTAGAGGTTCAAGAGGCCCAGTACTTC
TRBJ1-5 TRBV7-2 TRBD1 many CASSPGGASNQPQHF TGTGCCAGCAGCCCAGGGGGCGCGAGCAATCAGCCCCAGCATTTT
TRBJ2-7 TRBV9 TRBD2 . CANSVGTSGGDEQYF TGTGCCAACAGCGTTGGCACTAGCGGGGGGGACGAGCAGTACTTC
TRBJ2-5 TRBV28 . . CASSFMAGSGETQYF TGTGCCAGCAGTTTCATGGCAGGATCGGGGGAGACCCAGTACTTC
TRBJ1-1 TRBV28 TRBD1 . CASAFRGGNTEAFF TGTGCCAGCGCCTTCAGGGGGGGGAACACTGAAGCTTTCTTT
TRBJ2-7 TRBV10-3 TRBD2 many CAIADPSGTPYEQYF TGTGCCATCGCCGACCCTAGCGGGACGCCCTACGAGCAGTACTTC
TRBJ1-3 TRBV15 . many CATFKNPSGNTIYF TGTGCCACATTCAAGAACCCCTCTGGAAACACCATATATTTT
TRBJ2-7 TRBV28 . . CASSFFSVRNYEQYF TGTGCCAGCAGTTTCTTCAGCGTGAGGAACTACGAGCAGTACTTC
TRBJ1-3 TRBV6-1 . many CASTLDGQNSGNTIYF TGTGCCAGCACTCTCGACGGGCAAAACTCTGGAAACACCATATATTTT
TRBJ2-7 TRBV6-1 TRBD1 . CASRVGTGSYEQYF TGTGCCAGCAGGGTTGGGACAGGATCCTACGAGCAGTACTTC
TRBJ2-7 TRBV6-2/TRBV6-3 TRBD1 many CASGDSPREQYF TGTGCCAGCGGGGACAGCCCTAGGGAGCAGTACTTC
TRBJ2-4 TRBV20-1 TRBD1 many CSATTGEGKNIQYF TGCAGTGCTACGACAGGGGAAGGCAAAAACATTCAGTACTTC
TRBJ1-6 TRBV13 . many CASVRREFNSPLHF TGTGCCAGTGTCCGTCGGGAGTTCAATTCACCCCTCCACTTT
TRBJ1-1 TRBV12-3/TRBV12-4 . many CASSLSSASTEAFF TGTGCCAGCAGTCTATCTTCAGCGAGTACTGAAGCTTTCTTT
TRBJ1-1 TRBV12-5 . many CASGLVGRGLTITEAFF TGTGCTAGTGGTTTAGTAGGGCGAGGCCTTACTATCACTGAAGCTTTCTTT
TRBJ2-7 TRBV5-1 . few CASSLASTEYEQYF TGCGCCAGCAGCTTGGCCTCGACAGAATACGAGCAGTACTTC